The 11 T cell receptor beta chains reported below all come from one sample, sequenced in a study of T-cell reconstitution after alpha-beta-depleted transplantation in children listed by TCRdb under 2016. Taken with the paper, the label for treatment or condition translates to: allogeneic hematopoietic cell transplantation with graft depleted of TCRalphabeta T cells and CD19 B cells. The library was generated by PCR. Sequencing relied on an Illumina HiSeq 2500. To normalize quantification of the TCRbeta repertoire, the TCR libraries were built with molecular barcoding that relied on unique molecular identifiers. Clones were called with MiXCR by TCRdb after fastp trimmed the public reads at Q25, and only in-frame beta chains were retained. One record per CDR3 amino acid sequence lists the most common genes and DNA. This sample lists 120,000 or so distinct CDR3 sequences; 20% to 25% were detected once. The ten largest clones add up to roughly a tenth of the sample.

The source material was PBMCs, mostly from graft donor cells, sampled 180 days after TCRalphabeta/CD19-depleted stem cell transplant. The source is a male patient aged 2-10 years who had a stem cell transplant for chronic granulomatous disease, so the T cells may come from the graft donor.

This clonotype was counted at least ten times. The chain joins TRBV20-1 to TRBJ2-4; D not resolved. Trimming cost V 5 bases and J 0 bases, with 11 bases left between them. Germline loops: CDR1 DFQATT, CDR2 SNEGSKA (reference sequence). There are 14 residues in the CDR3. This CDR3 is CSAQSYLAKNIQYF. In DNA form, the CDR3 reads TGCAGTGCTCAGTCATATCTAGCCAAAAACATTCAGTACTTC.

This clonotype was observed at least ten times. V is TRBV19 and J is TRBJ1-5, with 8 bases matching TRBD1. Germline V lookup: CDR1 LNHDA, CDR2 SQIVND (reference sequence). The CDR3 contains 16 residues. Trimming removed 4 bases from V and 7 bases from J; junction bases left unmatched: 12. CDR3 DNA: TGTGCCAGTAGTACCTCACAAGGACAGGGTGCCCAGCCCCAGCATTTT. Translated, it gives CASSTSQGQGAQPQHF. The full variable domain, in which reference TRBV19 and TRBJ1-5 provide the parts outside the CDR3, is DGGITQSPKYLFRKEGQNVTLSCEQNLNHDAMYWYRQDPGQGLRLIYYSQIVNDFQKGDIAEGYSVSREKKESFPLTVTSAQKNPTAFYLCASSTSQGQGAQPQHFGDGTRLSIL.

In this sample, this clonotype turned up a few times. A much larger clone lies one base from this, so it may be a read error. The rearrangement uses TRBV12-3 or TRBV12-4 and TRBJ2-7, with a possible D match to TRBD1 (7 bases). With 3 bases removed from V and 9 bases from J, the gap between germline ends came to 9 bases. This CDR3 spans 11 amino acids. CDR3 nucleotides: TGTGCCAGCAGTTTCCAGGGGGGGCAGTACTTC. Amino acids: CASSFQGGQYF.

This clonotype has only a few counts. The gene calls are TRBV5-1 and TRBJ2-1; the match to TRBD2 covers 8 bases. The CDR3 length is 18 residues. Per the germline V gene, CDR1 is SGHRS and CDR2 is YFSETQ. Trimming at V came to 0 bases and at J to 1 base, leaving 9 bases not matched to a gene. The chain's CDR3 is CASSLGLVLAASYNEQFF. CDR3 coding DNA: TGCGCCAGCAGCTTGGGGCTGGTACTAGCGGCATCCTACAATGAGCAGTTCTTC.

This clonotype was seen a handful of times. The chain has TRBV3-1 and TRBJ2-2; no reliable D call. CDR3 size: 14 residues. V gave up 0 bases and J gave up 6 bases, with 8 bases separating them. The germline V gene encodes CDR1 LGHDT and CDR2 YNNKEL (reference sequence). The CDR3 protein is CASSQDLQPGELFF. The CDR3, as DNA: TGTGCCAGCAGCCAAGACTTGCAGCCCGGGGAGCTGTTTTTT.

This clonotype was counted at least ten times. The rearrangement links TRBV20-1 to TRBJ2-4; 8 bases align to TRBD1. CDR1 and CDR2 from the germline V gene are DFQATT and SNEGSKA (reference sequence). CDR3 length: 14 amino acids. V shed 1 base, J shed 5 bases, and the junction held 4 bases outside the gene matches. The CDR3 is CSARVWGQENIQYF. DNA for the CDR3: TGCAGTGCTAGAGTATGGGGACAGGAAAACATTCAGTACTTC.

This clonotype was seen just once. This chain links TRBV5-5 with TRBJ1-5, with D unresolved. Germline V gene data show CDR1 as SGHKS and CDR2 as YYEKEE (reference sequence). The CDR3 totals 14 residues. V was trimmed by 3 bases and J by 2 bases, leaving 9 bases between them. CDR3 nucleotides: TGTGCCAGCAGCTCGGTATCTGGCAATCAGCCCCAGCATTTT. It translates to CASSSVSGNQPQHF.

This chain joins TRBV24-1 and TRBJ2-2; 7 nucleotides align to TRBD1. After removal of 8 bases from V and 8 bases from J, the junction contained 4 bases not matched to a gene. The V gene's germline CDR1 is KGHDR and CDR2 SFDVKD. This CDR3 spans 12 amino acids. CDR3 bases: TGTGCCACCAAGGGGGCGCATGGGGAGCTGTTTTTT. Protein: CATKGAHGELFF.

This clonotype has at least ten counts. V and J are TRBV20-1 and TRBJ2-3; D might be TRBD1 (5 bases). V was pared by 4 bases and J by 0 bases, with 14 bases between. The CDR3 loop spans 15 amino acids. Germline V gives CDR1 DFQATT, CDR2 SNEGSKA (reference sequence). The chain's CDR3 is CSATRQKASTDTQYF. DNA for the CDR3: TGCAGTGCTACAAGACAGAAAGCTAGCACAGATACGCAGTATTTT.

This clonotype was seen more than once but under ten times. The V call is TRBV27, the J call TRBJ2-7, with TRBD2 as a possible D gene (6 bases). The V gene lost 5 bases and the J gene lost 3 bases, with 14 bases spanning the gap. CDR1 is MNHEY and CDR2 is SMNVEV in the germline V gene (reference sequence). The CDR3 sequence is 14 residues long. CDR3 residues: CASSQAWRDYEQYF. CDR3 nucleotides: TGTGCCAGCAGTCAAGCGTGGCGGGACTACGAGCAGTACTTC.

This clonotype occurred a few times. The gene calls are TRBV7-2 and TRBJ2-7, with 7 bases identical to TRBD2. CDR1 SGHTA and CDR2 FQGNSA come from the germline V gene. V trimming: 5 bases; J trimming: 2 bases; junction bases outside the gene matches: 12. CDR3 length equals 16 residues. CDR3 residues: CASSPAGSGIAYEQYF. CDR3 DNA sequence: TGTGCCAGCAGCCCCGCTGGGAGCGGGATAGCCTACGAGCAGTACTTC.